Below are 7 T cell receptor beta chains sequenced from a single sample in a study of T cells after yellow fever vaccination. One entry per CDR3 protein, called by TCRdb with MiXCR from the 5' RACE reads. Of 610,000 or so distinct CDR3 sequences in the sample, roughly an eighth were seen once. Source: PBMCs, taken on the day of the yellow fever booster vaccination. These receptors all come from a young man who received the YFV17D yellow fever vaccine.

The genes are TRBV7-9 and TRBJ2-3; D may be TRBD1 (5 bases). The CDR3 length is 15 residues. Germline lookup yields CDR1 SEHNR and CDR2 FQNEAQ (reference sequence). Trimming removed 3 bases at V and 2 bases at J, with 12 bases between. This chain's CDR3 is CASSLQGNPTDTQYF. For the CDR3, the DNA is TGTGCCAGCAGCTTGCAGGGTAATCCCACAGATACGCAGTATTTT.

This clonotype was found a few times. DNA for the CDR3: TGTGCCAGCAGCCCCTTCGGGGTAGCGGATTACACAGATACGCAGTATTTT. Encoded protein: CASSPFGVADYTDTQYF. The chain carries TRBV13 and TRBJ2-3, with D tentatively TRBD2 (6 bases). This CDR3 spans 17 amino acids. V was cut by 5 bases and J by 2 bases, with 20 bases left in between. Germline V gives CDR1 PRHDT, CDR2 FYEKMQ (reference sequence).

The chain uses TRBV29-1 and TRBJ2-7; 7 bases fit TRBD1. Trimming at V came to 7 bases and at J to 7 bases, leaving 7 bases not matched to a gene. The CDR3 totals 11 residues. The V gene's germline CDR1 is SQVTM and CDR2 ANQGSEA. CDR3 DNA: TGCAGCGCGAATTCCAGGGGGGAGCAGTACTTC. It is translated as CSANSRGEQYF.

There are many counts of this clonotype. V usage is TRBV20-1 and J usage is TRBJ1-5; D perhaps matches TRBD1 (6 bases). V was clipped by 6 bases and J by 4 bases, with 13 bases between them. The germline V gene encodes CDR1 DFQATT and CDR2 SNEGSKA (reference sequence). CDR3 length: 13 residues. CDR3 bases: TGCAGTGCCCAGGGGCTACGGAATCAGCCCCAGCATTTT. It specifies CSAQGLRNQPQHF.

This clonotype was seen a handful of times. V gene TRBV7-2 combines with J gene TRBJ1-1, with 8 bases that match TRBD1. Germline lookup yields CDR1 SGHTA and CDR2 FQGNSA. After removal of 5 bases from V and 0 bases from J, the junction contained 8 bases not matched to a gene. This CDR3 has 16 amino acids. CDR3 sequence reads: CASSTQGGTMNTEAFF. CDR3 nucleotides: TGTGCCAGCAGCACACAGGGGGGGACTATGAACACTGAAGCTTTCTTT.

This clonotype was observed a few times. The chain has TRBV6-5 and TRBJ2-7; a weak D match, TRBD2 (5 bases). V was clipped by 9 bases and J by 3 bases, with 12 bases between them. The CDR3 runs 12 residues. Germline lookup yields CDR1 MNHEY and CDR2 SVGAGI. CDR3 sequence reads: CARGEVLYEQYF. The CDR3 DNA is TGTGCCAGGGGAGAGGTTCTCTACGAGCAGTACTTC.

The chain couples TRBV5-1 to TRBJ1-4, with 9 bases matching TRBD1. The CDR3 has 16 residues. Unmatched junction bases numbered 5, after V lost 2 bases and J lost 3 bases. Germline CDR1 and CDR2: SGHRS and YFSETQ. Here the CDR3 DNA reads TGCGCCAGCAGCTTCACGACAGGGGGTGCTAATGAAAAACTGTTTTTT. This sequence encodes CASSFTTGGANEKLFF.